Each of the 31 T cell receptor beta chains below was sequenced from the same sample in a study of blood T cell repertoires in COVID-19 (dated by TCRdb to the early 2020s). Receptor amplification or capture employed the immunoSEQ multiplex PCR assay. The clones in this table, taken by TCRdb from immuneACCESS, are in-frame only. Not every clone is retained; where verified, under half of the shortfall comes from an unresolved V gene, and the cause of the rest is unknown. The sample table contains under 100,000 clones; only one count was recorded for 90% of them. The top ten constitute 5% to 5.5% of the sample. Sequenced input: peripheral blood. Receptors originate from a man aged 45-60 years with acute or convalescent COVID-19.

The chain couples TRBV30 to TRBJ1-2, with a weak D call TRBD1 (6 bases). The germline gives CDR1 GTSNPN, CDR2 SVGIG (reference sequence). Trimming left V 5 bases short and J 7 bases short, with 11 bases between. This CDR3 is 11 amino acids long. CDR3 sequence (DNA): TGTGCCTGGGGGGACAATTCTGGCTACACCTTC. This sequence encodes CAWGDNSGYTF.

This sequence joins TRBV27 and TRBJ1-6, with D possibly matching TRBD1 (6 bases). This CDR3 spans 13 amino acids. Looked up from germline, CDR1 is MNHEY and CDR2 is SMNVEV (reference sequence). Trimming cost V 3 bases and J 7 bases, with 7 bases left between them. CDR3 protein: CASSFQGNSPLHF. The CDR3 nucleotides read TGTGCCAGCAGTTTTCAGGGGAATTCACCCCTCCACTTT.

The V and J genes are TRBV6-1 and TRBJ1-5, with D possibly TRBD1 on 6 matching bases. This CDR3 has 16 amino acids. Germline V gives CDR1 MNHNS, CDR2 SASEGT. V lost 2 bases, J lost 2 bases, and 13 bases lay in between. CDR3 sequence reads: CASSEITGFGNQPQHF. CDR3 sequence (DNA): TGTGCCAGCAGTGAAATTACAGGGTTTGGCAATCAGCCCCAGCATTTT.

The chain joins TRBV2 to TRBJ2-3, with D possibly being TRBD1 (7 bases). V was trimmed by 8 bases and J by 3 bases, leaving 18 bases between them. The CDR3 runs 15 residues. Germline V gene lookup returns CDR1 SNHLY and CDR2 FYNNEI. The CDR3 DNA reads as TGTGCCAGCGCCGGTGGAGGGGGCAAAACAGATACGCAGTATTTT. It translates to CASAGGGGKTDTQYF.

The chain combines TRBV24-1 with TRBJ2-5; the match to TRBD1 covers 8 bases. After removal of 6 bases from V and 5 bases from J, the junction contained 10 bases not matched to a gene. Per the germline V gene, CDR1 is KGHDR and CDR2 is SFDVKD. This CDR3 region has 15 residues. The CDR3 DNA is TGTGCCACCAGTACCCACAGGGGGGTAATTGAGACCCAGTACTTC. As protein: CATSTHRGVIETQYF.

Details on this clone: Within the sample, other DNA sequences also encode this same CDR3. The chain combines TRBV6-5 with TRBJ1-2; D ambiguous. Trimming took 0 bases from V and 8 from J, leaving 13 bases between them. The germline V gene has CDR1 MNHEY and CDR2 SVGAGI. The CDR3 length is 14 residues. Here the CDR3 reads CASSYSRGAGGYTF. The CDR3, as DNA: TGTGCCAGCAGTTACTCGCGGGGTGCGGGGGGCTACACCTTC.

The chain carries TRBV28 and TRBJ1-5; 7 bases are shared with TRBD1. The CDR3 covers 14 residues. The germline gives CDR1 MDHEN, CDR2 SYDVKM. The V and J ends lost 2 bases and 2 bases, in that order; junction bases with no gene match: 0. The DNA of the CDR3 is TGTGCCAGCAGTTTAGGACAGGGCAATCAGCCCCAGCATTTT. Its translation is CASSLGQGNQPQHF. The whole variable domain, remainder taken from reference TRBV28 and TRBJ1-5, is DVKVTQSSRYLVKRTGEKVFLECVQDMDHENMFWYRQDPGLGLRLIYFSYDVKMKEKGDIPEGYSVSREKKERFSLILESASTNQTSMYLCASSLGQGNQPQHFGDGTRLSIL.

V usage is TRBV5-1 and J usage is TRBJ2-2; the D gene is possibly TRBD2 (5 bases). V dropped 0 bases and J dropped 1 base, with 7 bases sitting between them. Per the germline V gene, CDR1 is SGHRS and CDR2 is YFSETQ. The CDR3 contains 15 residues. The CDR3, as DNA: TGCGCCAGCAGCTTGGACGGGAAGAACACCGGGGAGCTGTTTTTT. Protein: CASSLDGKNTGELFF.

The rearrangement uses TRBV5-7 and TRBJ2-1; tentatively, D is TRBD1 (5 bases). TRBV5-7 is an ORF for which the function is uncertain. The CDR3 is 13 residues long. Trimming took 2 bases from V and 12 from J, leaving 15 bases between them. CDR3 loop: CASSFHRGERQFF. The CDR3 coding sequence is TGTGCCAGCAGCTTTCATAGGGGCGAGCGGCAGTTCTTC.

This clone was recorded once. The chain is built from TRBV19 and TRBJ2-1; TRBD2 aligns across 7 bases. The CDR3 contains 16 residues. V lost 3 bases to trimming and J lost 6 bases; unmatched junction nucleotides: 11. CDR1 is LNHDA, CDR2 SQIVND, per germline (reference sequence). The CDR3 reads CASSITAGVSFNEQFF. The CDR3 nucleotides are TGTGCCAGTAGTATTACTGCGGGAGTCTCATTCAATGAGCAGTTCTTC.

In nucleotides, the CDR3 is TGTGCCAGCAGTTACTTAGGGGGGGTTGACACCGGGGAGCTGTTTTTT. Its translation is CASSYLGGVDTGELFF. J is TRBJ2-2 and V is TRBV6-5; D is perhaps TRBD2 (7 bases). Trimming took off 1 base at V and 3 bases at J, with 12 bases between the two ends. CDR3 length: 16 amino acids. Germline V gene data show CDR1 as MNHEY and CDR2 as SVGAGI.

The chain links TRBV6-6 to TRBJ1-4; D perhaps matches TRBD1 (5 bases). Trimming removed 6 bases from V and 8 bases from J, with 16 bases in between. The CDR3 runs to 14 residues. The germline CDR1 and CDR2 sequences are MNHNY and SVGAGI (reference sequence). The DNA of the CDR3 is TGTGCCAGCAGCCGGAGCGGGGGTTCGGAAAAACTGTTTTTT. It yields the protein CASSRSGGSEKLFF.

The CDR3 is CASSLIGGNEKLFF. The CDR3 bases are TGCGCCAGCAGCTTGATCGGGGGGAATGAAAAACTGTTTTTT. The chain combines TRBV5-1 with TRBJ1-4, with TRBD1 as a possible D gene (5 bases). V gave up 1 base and J gave up 5 bases, with 9 bases separating them. The CDR3 is made up of 14 amino acids. Germline V CDR1 and CDR2: SGHRS, YFSETQ.

V usage is TRBV19 and J usage is TRBJ2-1; D is ambiguous. The V end lost 0 bases, the J end lost 7 bases, and 7 bases lay between the germline ends. Germline V gives CDR1 LNHDA, CDR2 SQIVND (reference sequence). The CDR3 covers 13 residues. The CDR3 DNA sequence: TGTGCCAGTAGTATAGATCGGGTAAATGAGCAGTTCTTC. Protein product: CASSIDRVNEQFF.

The V and J genes are TRBV6-6 and TRBJ2-7, with a possible D match to TRBD1 (5 bases). Germline V CDR1 and CDR2: MNHNY, SVGAGI (reference sequence). The CDR3 runs to 14 residues. Trimming left V 2 bases short and J 5 bases short, with 13 bases between. CDR3 DNA: TGTGCCAGCAGTTACCCCCCGCAGGGCCACGAGCAGTACTTC. It specifies CASSYPPQGHEQYF.

V and J are TRBV4-1 and TRBJ2-1; 8 bases line up with TRBD2. J lost 0 bases, V lost 4 bases, and 2 bases had no gene match. This CDR3 has 15 residues. Germline V gene lookup returns CDR1 MGHRA and CDR2 YSYEKL. CDR3 region: CASSLGTSSYNEQFF. The CDR3 DNA reads as TGCGCCAGCAGCCTTGGGACTAGCTCCTACAATGAGCAGTTCTTC.

In this sample, this clone turned up once. This chain connects TRBV30 to TRBJ1-1; D is possibly TRBD1 (6 bases). Germline V gene data show CDR1 as GTSNPN and CDR2 as SVGIG (reference sequence). The V end was cut by 0 bases, the J end by 9 bases, with 11 bases between. This CDR3 has 12 amino acids. Here the CDR3 reads CAWSVRTGQAFF. The CDR3 coding sequence is TGTGCCTGGAGTGTACGAACAGGGCAAGCTTTCTTT.

V and J are TRBV19 and TRBJ2-1; 13 nucleotides agree with TRBD2. This CDR3 is built from 22 residues. Germline values: CDR1 LNHDA, CDR2 SQIVND (reference sequence). V dropped 3 bases and J dropped 9; count of bases not matched to a gene: 26. The CDR3 sequence is CASSILGQGARNGLAGAAEQFF. The CDR3, as DNA: TGTGCCAGTAGTATTTTAGGACAGGGGGCGAGAAACGGACTAGCGGGAGCAGCTGAGCAGTTCTTC.

The genes are TRBV4-1 and TRBJ2-7, with TRBD2 matching over 14 bases. V lost 5 bases, J lost 2 bases, and 2 bases stayed unmatched. Germline CDR1 and CDR2: MGHRA and YSYEKL. CDR3 length: 15 amino acids. The CDR3 here is CASSLTSGRAYEQYF. DNA of the CDR3: TGCGCCAGCAGCTTGACTAGCGGGAGGGCCTACGAGCAGTACTTC.

The V call is TRBV10-3, the J call TRBJ2-7; weak D call: TRBD1 (5 bases). This CDR3 contains 15 residues. Germline lookup yields CDR1 ENHRY and CDR2 SYGVKD. V was cut by 3 bases and J by 5 bases, with 17 bases left in between. The DNA of the CDR3 is TGTGCCATCAGTGACCCAGTTAGGGGAACGCACGAGCAGTACTTC. Its protein product is CAISDPVRGTHEQYF.

This chain's CDR3 is CASSTYRGPGNTEAFF. The CDR3 DNA follows: TGTGCCAGCAGTACATACAGGGGCCCTGGGAACACTGAAGCTTTCTTT. This chain joins TRBV27 and TRBJ1-1; 7 nucleotides agree with TRBD1. There are 16 residues in the CDR3. V shed 5 bases, J shed 1 base, and the junction held 10 bases outside the gene matches. Germline CDR1 is MNHEY and CDR2 is SMNVEV (reference sequence).

V and J are TRBV7-6 and TRBJ2-3, with TRBD2 matching 14 bases. Looked up from germline, CDR1 is SGHVS and CDR2 is FNYEAQ. Losses at the gene ends were 5 bases for V and 4 bases for J; bases not matched to a gene: 17. There are 20 residues in the CDR3. This CDR3 is CASSPGTSGSFSFGADTQYF. CDR3 DNA sequence: TGTGCCAGCAGCCCTGGGACTAGCGGGAGTTTTTCCTTTGGGGCAGATACGCAGTATTTT.

As to this clone: Other DNA sequences in this specimen translate into the identical CDR3. This rearrangement joins TRBV5-1 to TRBJ2-5; 7 bases match TRBD2. The V segment lost 3 bases and the J segment 4 bases; nucleotides outside the gene matches: 3. This CDR3 spans 13 amino acids. Germline CDR1 SGHRS, CDR2 YFSETQ. CDR3 nucleotides: TGCGCCAGCAGCTCATTAGCGGGAGAGACCCAGTACTTC. Translating gives CASSSLAGETQYF.

This chain links TRBV5-8 with TRBJ1-3, with 7 bases matching TRBD1. Germline CDR1 and CDR2: SGHTS and YDEGEE. Losses at the gene ends were 7 bases for V and 3 bases for J; bases not matched to a gene: 10. The CDR3 runs 15 residues. In DNA, the CDR3 is TGTGCCAGCGTTCAGGGACAGAATCTTGGAAACACCATATATTTT. It is translated as CASVQGQNLGNTIYF.

V gene TRBV27 combines with J gene TRBJ2-7; 9 nucleotides agree with TRBD2. The CDR3 runs to 16 residues. J was trimmed by 5 bases and V by 4 bases; bases with no gene match: 12. Germline values: CDR1 MNHEY, CDR2 SMNVEV (reference sequence). The CDR3, as DNA: TGTGCCAGCAGTTCCCTGGTTAGCGGGAGACGCGACGAGCAGTACTTC. Its translation is CASSSLVSGRRDEQYF.

The gene calls are TRBV6-2 or TRBV6-3 and TRBJ2-1; 7 bases align to TRBD2. V shed 6 bases, J shed 4 bases, and the junction held 3 bases outside the gene matches. This CDR3 has 13 amino acids. Germline V gene sequence: CDR1 MNHEY, CDR2 SVGEGT. The CDR3 protein is CASSERDYNEQFF. The DNA of the CDR3 is TGTGCCAGCAGCGAGCGGGATTACAATGAGCAGTTCTTC.

This chain uses TRBV9 with TRBJ2-1; D is uncertain. The CDR3 sequence is 15 residues long. Germline-derived CDR1 and CDR2 are SGDLS and YYNGEE. V was pared by 0 bases and J by 2 bases, with 9 bases between. As DNA, the CDR3 is TGTGCCAGCAGCGTAGATGGGCGAGCCTACAATGAGCAGTTCTTC. Amino acid sequence: CASSVDGRAYNEQFF.

The chain links TRBV27 to TRBJ1-1, with D perhaps TRBD1 (6 bases). Germline CDR1 MNHEY, CDR2 SMNVEV (reference sequence). This CDR3 has 14 residues. With 2 bases removed from V and 5 bases from J, the gap between germline ends came to 12 bases. The CDR3 sequence: CASSLGTQGTEAFF. The DNA of the CDR3 is TGTGCCAGCAGTTTAGGTACTCAGGGGACTGAAGCTTTCTTT.

This chain uses TRBV5-1 with TRBJ2-1; 9 bases are shared with TRBD2. Per germline, CDR1 SGHRS and CDR2 YFSETQ. Trimming cost V 2 bases and J 8 bases; bases outside gene matches: 8. The CDR3 consists of 15 residues. DNA of the CDR3: TGCGCCAGCAGCTTAGGTGATAGCGGGAGCTATGAGCAGTTCTTC. Its translation is CASSLGDSGSYEQFF.

V gene TRBV5-1 combines with J gene TRBJ2-3, with TRBD1 identical over 9 bases. The CDR3 is 16 residues long. With V trimmed by 4 bases and J by 1 base, 7 bases remained unmatched. CDR1 SGHRS and CDR2 YFSETQ come from the germline V gene. This chain's CDR3 is CASSLGTGTGTDTQYF. The CDR3 nucleotides are TGCGCCAGCAGCCTTGGGACAGGGACGGGCACAGATACGCAGTATTTT. The full variable domain, completed using reference TRBV5-1 and TRBJ2-3, is KAGVTQTPRYLIKTRGQQVTLSCSPISGHRSVSWYQQTPGQGLQFLFEYFSETQRNKGNFPGRFSGRQFSNSRSEMNVSTLELGDSALYLCASSLGTGTGTDTQYFGPGTRLTVL.

The chain joins TRBV11-2 to TRBJ2-7, with 8 bases aligning to TRBD2. The CDR3 length is 16 residues. The V and J ends lost 6 bases and 3 bases, in that order; junction bases with no gene match: 13. The germline V gene encodes CDR1 SGHAT and CDR2 FQNNGV. This CDR3 is CASSLGAGLAGYEQYF. Here the CDR3 DNA reads TGTGCCAGCAGTTTGGGGGCCGGGCTAGCGGGCTACGAGCAGTACTTC.